This TCR beta chain is from a study of blood T cell repertoires in COVID-19. In the study overall: The United States, Italy and Spain supplied acute and convalescent COVID-19 samples. T cells, B-cell-depleted T cells, or PBMCs supplied cDNA or gDNA.

Under the authors' procedure: Reference gene primer amplification in the assay estimated nucleated cell counts. Measured with immunoSEQ multiplex PCR; TCRdb has only the in-frame clones, and not every one. V and J calls and clone size follow that table, whereas D and trimming were derived from the DNA. The sample holds 30,000 or so clones, about four fifths seen once. Per the germline V gene, CDR1 is DFQATT and CDR2 is SNEGSKA (reference sequence). There are 14 residues in the CDR3. V was trimmed by 3 bases and J by 4 bases, leaving 12 bases between them. The TCR comes from a man aged 50-59 years with acute or convalescent COVID-19. V gene TRBV20-1 combines with J gene TRBJ1-4; D not certain. The sequenced sample was peripheral blood. The CDR3, as DNA: TGCAGTGCTAGTTATAGTCTTCGTAATGAAAAACTGTTTTTT. It encodes CSASYSLRNEKLFF.